The following is a T cell receptor beta chain sequence with its context. Its antigen specificity is not known. No much larger clonotype is one base removed from it; base qualities were not supplied. The protocol used for the library was 5' RACE. The run used an Illumina HiSeq 2500. A second PCR of roughly 7 to 11 cycles was performed with a sample-barcoded 5' primer and a J-beta primer mix. Each TCR beta cDNA molecule received a unique molecular identifier from a template-switch 5' adaptor carrying 12 random nucleotides. Each sample yielded at least 2.5 million CDR3-containing paired-end reads. First-strand cDNA was synthesized from all RNA with the Mint cDNA synthesis kit, primed by a TRBC-specific oligonucleotide. Following uracil-DNA glycosylase treatment, all cDNA underwent a first 18-cycle PCR with the universal primers M1SS and BC2_uni_R. From the authors' description of their analysis: Normalization of each sample was performed by random selection of 1 million high-quality reads, each carrying a distinct molecular identifier. Instead of being binned into consensus sequences, reads that shared molecular identifiers were thrown out. MiTCR, set to a Q25 quality threshold and the strictest error-elimination algorithm, was used for CDR3 identification, clonotype clustering and error correction. Lower-bound total TCR beta diversity was estimated with a nonparametric unseen species model using Euler transformation. TCRdb took the public reads, trimmed them with fastp at Q25, ran MiXCR for clone calling and kept in-frame beta chains. Rows merge per CDR3 protein into single entries with the most common DNA and genes. TCRdb's processing, not the authors', yielded these V and J calls. In all, the sample holds 850,000 to 950,000 distinct CDR3 sequences, and around 28% of those were seen once. The ten biggest clones cover 15% to 20% of the sample.

These data originate in a study of blood T cells in healthy people across ages (dated by TCRdb to between 2014 and 2017). In terms of the full investigation: In model experiments, template switching captured about one uniquely barcoded TCR beta cDNA molecule for every two T cells. To track age-related changes in TCR beta repertoire diversity, the study relied on deep sequencing normalized with unique cDNA molecular identifiers. The donors were split into four age groups: young (average around 15 years), middle-aged (roughly 39), aged (more than 60) and long-lived (over 80). To avoid experimental bias, donors of different ages were distributed randomly across sequencing lanes. For two donors (one aged 18 to 29 and one aged 80 or older), the study analyzed two additional independent replicas of 1 million unique cDNA reads from the same blood draw. Here is what the overall study found, with its caveats: Conclusive comparison of naive and antigen-experienced compartments was prevented by the profiling of bulk unsorted PBMCs. Estimates of total diversity from one million sequenced T cells were regarded as lower bounds and underestimates. A strong correlation was found between observed TCR beta diversity and the percentage of naive T cells measured by flow cytometry. Because the CMV infection status of the donors was unknown, age-related changes in expanded clonotypes may potentially have been confounded. Compared with the aged group, the long-lived group had more naive CD4+ T cells, fewer expanded clones and increased TCR diversity, a pattern suggesting age selection. As age increased, observed TCR beta diversity per million T cells dropped in a roughly linear way, and a significant reduction was already evident by age around 41.

Donors were around 37 systemically healthy Caucasian individuals from Russia aged roughly 6 to 95 years. Around 10 milliliters of peripheral blood were collected from each donor into EDTA-treated Vacutainer tubes. Ficoll-Paque density-gradient centrifugation was used to isolate PBMCs, with at least 6 million per sample. Trizol reagent was used to extract total RNA from the PBMCs, yielding at least 5.5 micrograms per sample. Naive CD45RAhigh/CD27high T cell percentages were measured by flow cytometry on a PBMC aliquot from every donor. Its CDR3 holds 17 amino acids, cysteine through phenylalanine. Of the read, only the CDR3 DNA is kept; its 51 bases are in frame from base 1. Per the germline V gene, SGHTA is the CDR1 and FQGNSA is the CDR2.

The V and J genes are TRBV7-2 and TRBJ2-1, and TRBD1 matches 7 of the central bases. The assigned J gene may be wrong: the sequence end matches TRBJ2-7 better. The clonotype was recovered from a woman older than 75 in good health. Sequencing used blood. The CDR3 region has the sequence CASSLIQPGQFYNEQYF. The sequenced DNA is TGTGCCAGCAGCCTAATACAGCCGGGACAGTTCTACAATGAGCAGTACTTC.